A selection of T cell receptor beta chains follows, all from one sample in a study of cytomegalovirus exposure and HLA in healthy donors. Data came from immunoSEQ multiplex PCR; TCRdb stores just in-frame clones and leaves some out. The table lists 150,000 to 200,000 clones, roughly three quarters of them singletons. Sample: PBMCs. These TCRs come from a man in his forties or fifties in good health and CMV-seropositive. Each CDR3 is given with its conserved first and last residue. Fields, in order: J gene, V gene, D gene, clone size, CDR3 protein, CDR3 DNA. A D gene is named only where the DNA matches it firmly. Part of the rows lack a size; the others show once, few, many or a class for expanded clones.

>TRBJ1-2|TRBV25-1|NA|few
CASNGGQIYGYTF
TGTGCCAGCAACGGCGGACAGATCTATGGCTACACCTTC
>TRBJ1-1|TRBV19|TRBD1|NA
CASSPSRTGREKQAFF
TGTGCCAGTAGTCCCTCCCGGACAGGTCGTGAAAAACAAGCTTTCTTT
>TRBJ1-2|TRBV19|TRBD1|NA
CASGPGQGAFSPYGYTF
TGTGCCAGTGGCCCCGGACAGGGGGCTTTCAGCCCCTATGGCTACACCTTC
>TRBJ2-7|TRBV6-5|NA|NA
CASSYSTWGDEQYF
TGTGCCAGCAGTTACTCAACTTGGGGGGACGAGCAGTACTTC
>TRBJ2-5|TRBV5-4|TRBD1|NA
CASRLDRGAQETQYF
TGTGCCAGCAGGCTCGACAGGGGCGCCCAAGAGACCCAGTACTTC
>TRBJ1-1|TRBV27|TRBD1|NA
CASRDRGEAFF
TGTGCCAGCCGGGACAGGGGGGAAGCTTTCTTT
>TRBJ1-1|TRBV27|TRBD1|few
CASSRRWTGANEAFF
TGTGCCAGCAGCAGGCGATGGACAGGAGCCAACGAAGCTTTCTTT
>TRBJ1-3|TRBV10-3|NA|NA
CAINLGTSRDTIYF
TGTGCCATCAACCTTGGGACATCGAGGGACACCATATATTTT
>TRBJ2-5|TRBV5-1|NA|NA
CASRAVEARRETQYF
TGCGCCAGCAGAGCGGTCGAGGCGCGACGAGAGACCCAGTACTTC
>TRBJ2-2|TRBV5-1|TRBD1|NA
CASTLGGDTGELFF
TGCGCCAGCACCCTAGGGGGCGACACCGGGGAGCTGTTTTTT
>TRBJ2-3|TRBV6-5|NA|NA
CASRTVEPGWVF
TGTGCCAGCAGGACCGTTGAGCCGGGTTGGGTTTTT
>TRBJ2-4|TRBV6-7|TRBD1|NA
CASSQTLQGAKNIQYF
TGTGCCAGCAGCCAGACCTTACAGGGGGCCAAAAACATTCAATACTTC
>TRBJ1-6|TRBV7-2|TRBD1|NA
CASSLNFGDRLSSLHF
TGTGCCAGCAGCTTAAATTTTGGGGACAGGCTTTCGTCCCTCCACTTT
>TRBJ2-1|TRBV11-3|TRBD2|NA
CASSPSGSSYNEQFF
TGTGCCAGCAGCCCCAGCGGGAGCTCCTACAATGAGCAGTTCTTC
>TRBJ2-7|TRBV6-6|NA|few
CASSSMTGWKTYEQYF
TGTGCCAGCAGTTCAATGACTGGGTGGAAAACCTACGAGCAGTACTTC
>TRBJ2-7|TRBV28|NA|NA
CASRSGTGWYEQYF
TGTGCCAGCAGGAGCGGCACAGGGTGGTACGAGCAGTACTTC
>TRBJ1-1|TRBV7-3|TRBD1|NA
CASSLRWGQYTEAFF
TGTGCCAGCAGCCTCCGGTGGGGACAGTACACTGAAGCTTTCTTT
>TRBJ2-1|TRBV6-1|NA|NA
CASSELATSGEQFF
TGTGCCAGCAGTGAACTGGCCACTTCGGGTGAGCAGTTCTTC
>TRBJ2-1|TRBV9|TRBD2|NA
CASSAREGGLDEQFF
TGTGCCAGCAGCGCTCGGGAGGGGGGGCTGGATGAGCAGTTCTTC
>TRBJ2-7|TRBV13|TRBD1|once
CASSRDRGGEQYF
TGTGCCAGCAGCCGTGACAGGGGGGGCGAGCAGTACTTC
>TRBJ2-2|TRBV5-1|NA|NA
CASSPEDTGELFF
TGCGCCAGCAGCCCGGAGGACACCGGGGAGCTGTTTTTT
>TRBJ1-1|TRBV27|TRBD1|NA
CASSLRGTANTEAFF
TGTGCCAGCAGTTTAAGGGGGACAGCGAACACTGAAGCTTTCTTT
>TRBJ2-2|TRBV10-3|TRBD2|few
CAITAGGANTGELFF
TGTGCCATCACGGCCGGGGGGGCGAACACCGGGGAGCTGTTTTTT
>TRBJ2-2|TRBV27|TRBD1|many
CASSLVGQGPNTGELFF
TGTGCCAGCAGTTTAGTTGGACAGGGACCGAACACCGGGGAGCTGTTTTTT
>TRBJ1-6|TRBV7-9|NA|NA
CASSLYEPLGNSPLHF
TGTGCCAGCAGCTTATACGAGCCCCTAGGTAATTCACCCCTCCACTTT